One and the same sample provided the 15 T cell receptor beta chains below, sequenced in a study of cytomegalovirus exposure and HLA in healthy donors. In the PCR, 60 Vbeta and 13 Jbeta primers were used. Measured with immunoSEQ multiplex PCR; TCRdb has only the in-frame clones, and not every one. Of about 150,000 clones listed, about 80% are singletons. The sequencing sample was made of PBMCs. Receptors originate from a woman between 50 and 59 years old in good health and CMV-seropositive.

This clone was seen only a few times. The V call is TRBV29-1, the J call TRBJ2-5; 8 nucleotides align to TRBD1. In germline, CDR1 is SQVTM, CDR2 ANQGSEA. This CDR3 is built from 12 residues. Unmatched junction bases numbered 3, after V lost 4 bases and J lost 5 bases. The CDR3: CSVVRGLETQYF. In DNA, the CDR3 is TGCAGCGTTGTCAGGGGGCTGGAGACCCAGTACTTC.

The V gene is TRBV19, the J gene TRBJ2-1; a weak D match, TRBD2 (5 bases). The CDR3 spans 17 residues. Germline values: CDR1 LNHDA, CDR2 SQIVND (reference sequence). Trimming shortened V by 3 bases and J by 0 bases, and 15 bases separated the two germline ends. The CDR3 loop reads CASSMGSFTPSYNEQFF. CDR3 in DNA: TGTGCCAGTAGTATGGGGAGTTTCACTCCCTCCTACAATGAGCAGTTCTTC.

The genes are TRBV28 and TRBJ2-7; D ambiguous. With 3 bases removed from V and 3 bases from J, the gap between germline ends came to 6 bases. Looked up from germline, CDR1 is MDHEN and CDR2 is SYDVKM. The CDR3 has 12 residues. The chain's CDR3 is CASSFMSYEQYF. The CDR3 bases are TGTGCCAGCAGTTTCATGAGCTACGAGCAGTACTTC.

This clone was observed a handful of times. The chain uses TRBV5-5 and TRBJ1-6, with D perhaps TRBD1 (6 bases). Per germline, CDR1 SGHKS and CDR2 YYEKEE (reference sequence). This CDR3 contains 16 residues. V was pared by 6 bases and J by 9 bases, with 22 bases between. CDR3 nucleotide sequence: TGTGCCAGCACACCAGCCGGGGGGCGGTTGGTTTCACCCCTCCACTTT. It specifies CASTPAGGRLVSPLHF.

This clone has a single count. The CDR3: CASSQPQGFLYF. CDR3 coding DNA: TGTGCCAGCAGCCAACCACAGGGATTCCTTTACTTC. The chain has TRBV14 and TRBJ2-7; weak D call: TRBD1 (6 bases). Trimming took 2 bases from V and 13 from J, leaving 15 bases between them. Germline V gene data show CDR1 as SGHDN and CDR2 as FVKESK. The CDR3 has 12 residues.

This chain links TRBV27 with TRBJ2-7, with 8 bases aligning to TRBD2. Germline CDR1 MNHEY, CDR2 SMNVEV (reference sequence). There are 14 residues in the CDR3. V was pared by 5 bases and J by 5 bases, with 8 bases of the junction left unmatched. DNA of the CDR3: TGTGCCAGCAGTGACGGGGGGGCAAGGAACGAGCAGTACTTC. This translates into CASSDGGARNEQYF.

This sequence joins TRBV4-2 and TRBJ1-5; D is perhaps TRBD1 (6 bases). There are 16 residues in the CDR3. V was trimmed by 0 bases and J by 4 bases, leaving 13 bases between them. The germline gives CDR1 LGHNA, CDR2 YNFKEQ. CDR3 bases: TGTGCCAGCAGCCAAGAAGCGGACAGTTTAAATCAGCCCCAGCATTTT. It yields the protein CASSQEADSLNQPQHF.

This chain uses TRBV6-1 with TRBJ1-2; 9 bases map to TRBD1. Germline V gene sequence: CDR1 MNHNS, CDR2 SASEGT. Trimming at V came to 2 bases and at J to 8 bases, leaving 15 bases not matched to a gene. The CDR3 runs 17 residues. As DNA, the CDR3 is TGTGCCAGCAGTGAATCCGAGGGGACAGGGTGGTATAGCGGCTACACCTTC. This translates into CASSESEGTGWYSGYTF.

This rearrangement joins TRBV7-2 to TRBJ2-7; no clear D gene. The CDR3 has 13 amino acids. Trimming pared 4 bases from V and 2 bases from J, leaving 9 bases between. CDR1 and CDR2 from the germline V gene are SGHTA and FQGNSA. The DNA for the CDR3 is TGTGCCAGCAGCTCGGAGCGAGCCTACGAGCAGTACTTC. Encoded protein: CASSSERAYEQYF.

The CDR3 DNA reads TGTGCCAGCAGTCCCGGACAGAGCTATGGCTACACCTTC. Translating gives CASSPGQSYGYTF. The gene calls are TRBV6-6 and TRBJ1-2; tentative D call: TRBD1 (6 bases). This CDR3 spans 13 amino acids. Trimming left V 5 bases short and J 4 bases short, with 11 bases between. Germline values: CDR1 MNHNY, CDR2 SVGAGI (reference sequence).

The chain combines TRBV5-4 with TRBJ2-3; D might be TRBD1 (6 bases). The CDR3 contains 14 residues. The V end lost 2 bases, the J end lost 5 bases, and 12 bases lay between the germline ends. Germline assignment: CDR1 SGHNT and CDR2 YYREEE (reference sequence). Here the CDR3 reads CASSFYHREDTQYF. CDR3 nucleotide sequence: TGTGCCAGCAGCTTCTACCACAGGGAAGATACGCAGTATTTT.

The table lists this clone with a count of one. The chain is built from TRBV6-6 and TRBJ2-7, with 7 bases fitting TRBD1. This CDR3 region has 14 residues. The V segment lost 5 bases and the J segment 3 bases; nucleotides outside the gene matches: 7. Germline V gives CDR1 MNHNY, CDR2 SVGAGI (reference sequence). The CDR3 loop reads CASSATGLVYEQYF. In DNA form, the CDR3 reads TGTGCCAGCAGTGCGACAGGGCTAGTCTACGAGCAGTACTTC.

The chain combines TRBV4-3 with TRBJ2-1; D remains ambiguous. Deletions cut 0 bases from V and 9 bases from J, with 12 bases between. CDR3 length: 14 amino acids. In germline, CDR1 is LGHNA, CDR2 YSLEER. In DNA form, the CDR3 reads TGCGCCAGCAGCCAAGAAACAATCGATCCTGAGCAGTTCTTC. Amino acids: CASSQETIDPEQFF.

This sequence joins TRBV5-1 and TRBJ2-3, with 7 bases matching TRBD2. In germline, CDR1 is SGHRS, CDR2 YFSETQ. This CDR3 is built from 14 residues. Germline trimming cut 0 bases from V and 3 bases from J; bases unmatched to any gene: 1. The CDR3 nucleotides read TGCGCCAGCAGCTTGGACGGGGGGACAGATACGCAGTATTTT. As protein: CASSLDGGTDTQYF.

This clone came up once. The V call is TRBV7-6, the J call TRBJ1-2, with D uncertain. V was cut by 5 bases and J by 6 bases, with 13 bases left in between. Germline V CDR1 and CDR2: SGHVS, FNYEAQ. This CDR3 is built from 13 residues. CDR3: CASSPHEGNGYTF. In nucleotides, the CDR3 is TGTGCCAGCAGCCCCCACGAGGGAAATGGCTACACCTTC.